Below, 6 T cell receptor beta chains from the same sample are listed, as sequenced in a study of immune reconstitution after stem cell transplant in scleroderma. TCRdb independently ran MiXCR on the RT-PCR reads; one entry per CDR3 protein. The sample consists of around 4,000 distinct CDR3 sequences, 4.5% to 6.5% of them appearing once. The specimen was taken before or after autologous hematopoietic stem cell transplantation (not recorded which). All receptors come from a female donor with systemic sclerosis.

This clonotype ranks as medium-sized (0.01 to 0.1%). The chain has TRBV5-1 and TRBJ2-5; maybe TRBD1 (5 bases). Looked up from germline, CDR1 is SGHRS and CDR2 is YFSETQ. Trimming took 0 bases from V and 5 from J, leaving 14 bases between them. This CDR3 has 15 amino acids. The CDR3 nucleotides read TGCGCCAGCAGCTTGGAGCAGTTGGCAGGGGAGACCCAGTACTTC. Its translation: CASSLEQLAGETQYF.

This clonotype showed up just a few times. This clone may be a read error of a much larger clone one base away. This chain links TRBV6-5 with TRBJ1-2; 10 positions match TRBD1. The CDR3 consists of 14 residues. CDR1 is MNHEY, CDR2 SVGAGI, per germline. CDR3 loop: CVSLRDRGHYGYTF. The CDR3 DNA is TGTGTCAGTCTCCGGGACAGGGGCCACTATGGCTACACCTTC.

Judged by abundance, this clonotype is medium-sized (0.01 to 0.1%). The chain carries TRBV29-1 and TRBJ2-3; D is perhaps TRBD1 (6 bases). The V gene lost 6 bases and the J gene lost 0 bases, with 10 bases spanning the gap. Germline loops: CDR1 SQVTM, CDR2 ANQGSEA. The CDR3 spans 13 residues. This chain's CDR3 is CSVGQSSTDTQYF. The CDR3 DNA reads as TGCAGCGTAGGACAGAGCAGCACAGATACGCAGTATTTT.

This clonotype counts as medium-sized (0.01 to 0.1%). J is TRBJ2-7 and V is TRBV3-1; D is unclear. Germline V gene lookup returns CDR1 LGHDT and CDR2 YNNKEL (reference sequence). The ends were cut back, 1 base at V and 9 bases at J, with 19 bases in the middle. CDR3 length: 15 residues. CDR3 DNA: TGTGCCAGCAGCCAAGGGGAAGGCGGATGGGTTGTGCAGTACTTC. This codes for CASSQGEGGWVVQYF.

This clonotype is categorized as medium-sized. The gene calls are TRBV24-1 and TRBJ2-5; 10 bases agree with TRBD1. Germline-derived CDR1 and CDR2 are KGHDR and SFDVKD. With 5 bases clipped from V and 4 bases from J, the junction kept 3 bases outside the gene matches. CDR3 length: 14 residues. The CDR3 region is CATSGTGGGETQYF. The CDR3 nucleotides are TGTGCCACCAGTGGGACAGGGGGAGGAGAGACCCAGTACTTC.

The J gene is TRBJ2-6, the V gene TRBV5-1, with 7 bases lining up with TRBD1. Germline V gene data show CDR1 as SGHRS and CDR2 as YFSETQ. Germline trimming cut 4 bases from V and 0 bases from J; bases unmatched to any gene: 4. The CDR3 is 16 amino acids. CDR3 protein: CASSVGQNSGANVLTF. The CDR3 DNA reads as TGCGCCAGCAGCGTGGGACAGAACTCTGGGGCCAACGTCCTGACTTTC.